Listed below are T cell receptor beta chains from one sample, sequenced in a study of blood T cells in healthy people across ages. MiXCR, run by TCRdb on the 5' RACE reads, gives a single entry per CDR3 protein. The table shows nearly 800,000 distinct CDR3 sequences, with more than 50% occurring only once. Sequencing used blood. These receptors were taken from a man aged 40-49 years in good health. The CDR3 runs from the conserved cysteine through the conserved F or W. Each record gives: V gene, D gene, J gene, clone size, CDR3 DNA, CDR3 protein. A D gene is named only where the DNA matches it firmly. Some rows have no size entry. The others give once, few or many, or a class for an expanded clone.

>TRBV27|-|TRBJ2-3|-
TGTGCCAGCAGTCCAGCGGTAGTCGATACGCAGTATTTT
CASSPAVVDTQYF
>TRBV6-2/TRBV6-3|-|TRBJ2-7|-
TGTGCCAGCAGACCTTCCTCCGGCGAGCAGTACTTC
CASRPSSGEQYF
>TRBV25-1|TRBD1|TRBJ1-1|-
TGTGCCAGCAGTGGGAACAGGGGGTTTCAGGCTTTCTTT
CASSGNRGFQAFF
>TRBV7-2|TRBD1|TRBJ2-7|many
TGTGCCAGCAGCCGGCCGGGACAGGGTGGGTTCGAGCAGTACTTC
CASSRPGQGGFEQYF
>TRBV7-7|-|TRBJ2-2|-
TGTGCCAGCAGCCCCAGGACCGACTCGAACACCGGGGAGCTGTTTTTT
CASSPRTDSNTGELFF
>TRBV2|-|TRBJ1-5|-
TGTGCCAGCAGTGATTTCGTCACGAATCAGCCCCAGCATTTT
CASSDFVTNQPQHF
>TRBV29-1|TRBD1|TRBJ1-2|once
TGCAGCGTTCGGGACAGGGGGAACAACTATGGCTACACCTTC
CSVRDRGNNYGYTF
>TRBV25-1|-|TRBJ1-2|few
TGTGCCAGCAGTGAATATTACGTGGATGGCTACACCTTC
CASSEYYVDGYTF
>TRBV2|-|TRBJ2-7|few
TGTGCCAGCAGGGCGCAGCCCTACGAGCAGTACTTC
CASRAQPYEQYF
>TRBV6-5|-|TRBJ2-7|-
TGTGCCAGCAGTCAGGCTTTGTCTGGAGGGGGCGAGCAGTACTTC
CASSQALSGGGEQYF
>TRBV7-2|TRBD2|TRBJ2-1|few
TGTGCCAGCAGCCCAGAAGGGACTAGCGGGGCTCATGAGCAGTTCTTC
CASSPEGTSGAHEQFF
>TRBV29-1|TRBD2|TRBJ2-1|-
TGCAGCGTTAGACTAGCGGGAAACAATGAGCAGTTCTTC
CSVRLAGNNEQFF
>TRBV12-3/TRBV12-4|TRBD1|TRBJ1-5|-
TGTGCCAGCAGTCTTGACACAGGGGGAAATCAGCCCCAGCATTTT
CASSLDTGGNQPQHF
>TRBV11-2|-|TRBJ2-7|-
TGTGCCAGCGGGAAAAATACCTACGAGCAGTACTTC
CASGKNTYEQYF
>TRBV29-1|-|TRBJ2-7|many
TGCAGCGTTGTAGGGGGGGTTCGTCAAGCGCAGTACTTC
CSVVGGVRQAQYF
>TRBV7-2|TRBD1|TRBJ2-7|-
TGTGCCAGCAGCGAAACGGGGCAGGGGGCATCCGAGCAGTACTTC
CASSETGQGASEQYF
>TRBV6-1|TRBD2|TRBJ2-7|-
TGTGCCAGCAGTGAACTAGCGGGCGACTACTACGAGCAGTACTTC
CASSELAGDYYEQYF
>TRBV29-1|TRBD2|TRBJ2-7|-
TGCAGCGTTGGAGTACGGGAGGGCCGGATCGAGCAGTACTTC
CSVGVREGRIEQYF
>TRBV5-1|TRBD1|TRBJ2-5|once
TGCGCCAGCAGCTGGGGGGACAGGGATCAAGAGACCCAGTACTTC
CASSWGDRDQETQYF
>TRBV7-2|-|TRBJ2-3|few
TGTGCCAGCAGCTTAGAAGTCGGTCTGCTGCCCGGTACGCAGTATTTT
CASSLEVGLLPGTQYF
>TRBV6-1|TRBD2|TRBJ2-4|-
TGTGCCAGCAGTCCCCCCGGACTAGCGGATCTAGCCAAAAACATTCAGTACTTC
CASSPPGLADLAKNIQYF
>TRBV10-3|TRBD1|TRBJ2-7|-
TGTGCCATCCAAGACAGGGGTGACGGGGAGCAGTACTTC
CAIQDRGDGEQYF
>TRBV29-1|-|TRBJ2-5|-
TGCAGCGTTGGCAGACTAGGGCAAGAGACCCAGTACTTC
CSVGRLGQETQYF
>TRBV20-1|-|TRBJ1-5|-
TGCAGTGCTGGGAGACAGGACCTTCAGCCCCAGCATTTT
CSAGRQDLQPQHF
>TRBV11-1|TRBD2|TRBJ2-3|-
TGTGCCAGCAAGAGCGGGAGGGAGGCAGATACGCAGTATTTT
CASKSGREADTQYF
>TRBV3-1|TRBD1|TRBJ1-2|few
TGTGCCAGCAGCTCAGTAACAGGGGACTATGGCTACACCTTC
CASSSVTGDYGYTF
>TRBV11-3|-|TRBJ2-1|once
TGTGCCAGCAGCTTAGAGGCCGTGGCAGGGAGGTCCTACAATGAGCAGTTCTTC
CASSLEAVAGRSYNEQFF
>TRBV4-2|TRBD1|TRBJ1-5|-
TGTGCCAGCAGCCAAGGTACGGGACAGGGAATCGCCGGCGGCAATCAGCCCCAGCATTTT
CASSQGTGQGIAGGNQPQHF
>TRBV6-5|-|TRBJ2-5|many
TGTGCCAGCCGAGGGGGTTCAGAGACCCAGTACTTC
CASRGGSETQYF
>TRBV7-6|-|TRBJ2-5|-
TGTGCCAGCAGCTCGAGCCGGGACCCCGAGAGGGGTAAGCAGTACTTC
CASSSSRDPERGKQYF
>TRBV27|-|TRBJ2-5|-
TGTGCCAGCAGTCAGAGCGCAGGAATACAAGAGACCCAGTACTTC
CASSQSAGIQETQYF
>TRBV11-2|-|TRBJ2-5|-
TGTGCCAGCGCCCTAGGGGTCGAGACCCAGTACTTC
CASALGVETQYF
>TRBV29-1|TRBD1|TRBJ2-1|-
TGCAGCGTGGCCCGGGACAGGCTGGGCAACAATGAGCAGTTCTTC
CSVARDRLGNNEQFF
>TRBV25-1|-|TRBJ2-7|many
TGTGCCAGCACCCCGCCGGACAGATTAGACGAGCAGTACTTC
CASTPPDRLDEQYF
>TRBV9|-|TRBJ2-7|-
TGTGCCAGCAGCGTAGGACCGATTTCGACCTACGAGCAGTACTTC
CASSVGPISTYEQYF
>TRBV2|-|TRBJ2-3|few
TGTGCCAGCAGTGAGGACGACACAGATACGCAGTATTTT
CASSEDDTDTQYF
>TRBV27|TRBD1|TRBJ1-2|once
TGTGCCAGCAGCTATCGGGACAGGAAGAACGTCTATGGCTACACCTTC
CASSYRDRKNVYGYTF
>TRBV28|TRBD2|TRBJ2-5|once
TGTGCCAGCAGTCCATCAGCGGGGGGGAATCTTGAGCAGTACTTC
CASSPSAGGNLEQYF
>TRBV27|-|TRBJ2-1|-
TGTGCCAGCAGTTTATTGGCTCCCCAGGAGCAGTTCTTC
CASSLLAPQEQFF
>TRBV19|TRBD2|TRBJ2-7|few
TGTGCCAGTAGTCGACTAGCGGGAGGGGACGAGCAGTACTTC
CASSRLAGGDEQYF
>TRBV10-3|TRBD2|TRBJ2-5|-
TGTGCCATCAGTGAGGCTAGCGGGGGCATGGAGACCCAGTACTTC
CAISEASGGMETQYF
>TRBV2|-|TRBJ2-3|-
TGTGCCAGCAGGAGGGCTAGCTCCACAGATACGCAGTATTTT
CASRRASSTDTQYF
>TRBV6-2/TRBV6-3|-|TRBJ2-1|-
TGTGCCAGCTCTAGGGGTGGCGGGACCTACAATGAGCAGTTCTTC
CASSRGGGTYNEQFF
>TRBV7-2|-|TRBJ2-3|-
TGTGCCAGCAGCCGGCAGGCGGGGATCACAGATACGCAGTATTTT
CASSRQAGITDTQYF
>TRBV5-1|TRBD1|TRBJ1-6|-
TGCGCCAGCAGCTTCAGAGGGGGCGATAATTCACCCCTCCACTTT
CASSFRGGDNSPLHF
>TRBV7-2|TRBD1|TRBJ1-1|-
TGTGCCAGCAGCTTAATTCCAGGGGGCGCAGCTGAAGCTTTCTTT
CASSLIPGGAAEAFF
>TRBV9|-|TRBJ2-5|-
TGTGCCAGCAGCGTAGAAGGCTTCCTCCAAGAGACCCAGTACTTC
CASSVEGFLQETQYF
>TRBV29-1|-|TRBJ1-2|-
TGCAGCGTTGACGCTCGCAGGGAAGGCTATGGCTACACCTTC
CSVDARREGYGYTF
>TRBV9|-|TRBJ1-1|-
TGTGCCAGCAGCGTAAGTTTGGTCACTGAAGCTTTCTTT
CASSVSLVTEAFF
>TRBV28|TRBD1|TRBJ1-1|-
TGTGCCAGCAGGTATCCGGGACAGGGCCACACTGAAGCTTTCTTT
CASRYPGQGHTEAFF